The present entry profiles one TCR beta chain with its context. Its cognate antigen is unknown. The data stem from a study of blood T cells in healthy people across ages. Study outcomes and limitations: Older age coincided with a roughly linear decline in TCR beta diversity per million T cells. Unknown CMV status may confound age-related changes in expanded clones.

The CDR3 sequence is 14 residues long. Germline CDR1 LGHDT, CDR2 YNNKEL (reference sequence). Losses at the gene ends were 4 bases for V and 11 bases for J; bases not matched to a gene: 8. Primed by a sample-barcoded 5' primer and a J-beta primer mix, a second PCR proceeded for 7 to 11 cycles. The study obtained at least 2.5 million CDR3-containing paired-end reads from every sample. TCRdb processed the 5' RACE reads anew with MiXCR; each CDR3 protein has one entry. Here the sample spans about 1,800,000 distinct CDR3 sequences, about 28% being singletons. This rearrangement joins TRBV3-1 to TRBJ1-6; 7 bases map to TRBD1. This sequence originates from a woman aged 30 to 39 in good health. The sample taken for sequencing was blood. The CDR3: CASSPRDSGTPLHF. The CDR3, as DNA: TGTGCCAGCAGCCCTCGGGACAGTGGCACACCCCTCCACTTT.